The 15 T cell receptor beta chains presented below share a single source sample, sequenced in a study of T cells in Graves' hyperthyroidism and ophthalmopathy. From RNA transcripts, TCR beta CDR3 regions were amplified. HTBI primers were used for first-round RT-PCR of the TCR CDR3. TCRdb re-analysed the multiplex PCR reads in MiXCR, keeping a single row per CDR3 protein. The data contain hundreds of thousands of distinct CDR3 sequences, around a sixth of them singletons. Sequences were obtained from blood. The receptors stem from a woman between 18 and 29 years old with Graves' hyperthyroidism.

This clonotype was detected only a few times. This chain uses TRBV4-1 with TRBJ1-4; no clear D. The V gene lost 1 base and the J gene lost 8 bases, with 14 bases spanning the gap. CDR3 length: 15 amino acids. The germline V gene has CDR1 MGHRA and CDR2 YSYEKL. CDR3 coding DNA: TGCGCCAGCAGCCAAGGTGCAGGTGCGCCCGAAAAACTGTTTTTT. Its translation: CASSQGAGAPEKLFF.

This clonotype was found many times. The V call is TRBV13, the J call TRBJ1-3; D is unclear. Germline V gene sequence: CDR1 PRHDT, CDR2 FYEKMQ (reference sequence). The CDR3 runs 14 residues. The V end was cut by 4 bases, the J end by 7 bases, with 14 bases between. The CDR3 loop reads CASSSTEIGNTIYF. The CDR3 DNA sequence: TGTGCCAGCAGCTCTACAGAGATCGGGAACACCATATATTTT.

This chain links TRBV15 with TRBJ2-1; a weak D match, TRBD2 (7 bases). The DNA end is more similar to TRBJ2-7, so the J call may be wrong. The CDR3 contains 14 residues. Germline V gene data show CDR1 as LNHNV and CDR2 as YYDKDF (reference sequence). CDR3 DNA sequence: TGTGCCACCAGCACAATTGAGCGGGACAATGAGCAGTACTTC. Its translation: CATSTIERDNEQYF.

The sample holds many counts of this clonotype. V gene TRBV20-1 combines with J gene TRBJ1-1; TRBD1 is a possible D gene (5 bases). V dropped 6 bases and J dropped 1 base, with 9 bases sitting between them. Germline V gene data show CDR1 as DFQATT and CDR2 as SNEGSKA (reference sequence). The CDR3 has 12 residues. The CDR3 coding sequence is TGCAGTGCCCCCACAGGGAACACTGAAGCTTTCTTT. It is translated as CSAPTGNTEAFF.

This clonotype was recorded many times. This rearrangement joins TRBV5-1 to TRBJ2-7; 12 nucleotides align to TRBD1. This CDR3 comprises 14 residues. From germline, CDR1 is SGHRS and CDR2 YFSETQ. V trimming: 4 bases; J trimming: 6 bases; junction bases outside the gene matches: 5. The CDR3 nucleotides are TGCGCCAGCAGCCGAGGGACAGGGGGCATCGAGCAGTACTTC. It translates to CASSRGTGGIEQYF.

This clonotype occurred a few times. The V gene is TRBV28, the J gene TRBJ1-2; TRBD1 might be the D (6 bases). Trimming left V 3 bases short and J 7 bases short, with 15 bases between. The length of the CDR3 is 14 residues. From germline, CDR1 is MDHEN and CDR2 SYDVKM. CDR3 coding DNA: TGTGCCAGCAGTTTGCCCAGGGGTGCGCGTGGCTACACCTTC. Protein: CASSLPRGARGYTF.

This clonotype was detected a few times. The gene calls are TRBV9 and TRBJ1-5; maybe TRBD1 (5 bases). Trimming removed 5 bases at V and 6 bases at J, with 18 bases between. Germline V lookup: CDR1 SGDLS, CDR2 YYNGEE. CDR3 length: 15 amino acids. CDR3 protein: CASSRSGSIGQPQHF. CDR3 in DNA: TGTGCCAGCAGTCGGTCAGGGTCGATAGGTCAGCCCCAGCATTTT.

This clonotype has more than one count but fewer than ten. This chain uses TRBV19 with TRBJ2-1; D assignment may be TRBD1 or TRBD2 (6 bases each). The CDR3 runs 14 residues. The germline V and J ends were trimmed by 6 bases and 7 bases, with 16 bases remaining between them. Germline values: CDR1 LNHDA, CDR2 SQIVND (reference sequence). CDR3 amino acids: CASRLVGGRNEQFF. The CDR3 DNA follows: TGTGCCAGTAGGCTTGTGGGGGGCCGGAATGAGCAGTTCTTC.

The chain links TRBV27 to TRBJ2-1; D not certain. The CDR3 is 17 residues long. Germline values: CDR1 MNHEY, CDR2 SMNVEV (reference sequence). V was shortened by 4 bases and J by 0 bases, with 16 bases between the two germline ends. The CDR3 is CASSSPPWQSSYNEQFF. The DNA of the CDR3 is TGTGCCAGCAGTTCCCCTCCCTGGCAGAGCTCCTACAATGAGCAGTTCTTC.

This clonotype was found many times. The genes are TRBV20-1 and TRBJ2-3; D is unresolved. This CDR3 is 15 amino acids long. Germline V lookup: CDR1 DFQATT, CDR2 SNEGSKA (reference sequence). V was pared by 7 bases and J by 4 bases, with 21 bases between. The CDR3 sequence: CSERSPLTPADTQYF. CDR3 in DNA: TGCAGTGAGAGGTCACCTCTCACTCCTGCAGATACGCAGTATTTT.

This clonotype came up many times. This chain joins TRBV20-1 and TRBJ2-7; TRBD2 matches at 8 bases. Germline CDR1 reads DFQATT; CDR2 reads SNEGSKA (reference sequence). V lost 2 bases, J lost 2 bases, and 5 bases stayed unmatched. There are 14 residues in the CDR3. The CDR3 DNA reads TGCAGTGCTAGAACACTAGCGGCTACCTACGAGCAGTACTTC. This gives the protein CSARTLAATYEQYF.

The rearrangement joins TRBV11-1 to TRBJ1-5; D gene unclear. Germline values: CDR1 SGHAT, CDR2 FQDESV (reference sequence). The CDR3 extends over 21 amino acids. V was clipped by 1 base and J by 2 bases, with 27 bases between them. The CDR3 here is CASSLGVLMRTGRLGNQPQHF. CDR3 DNA sequence: TGTGCCAGCAGCTTAGGGGTACTTATGAGGACTGGGCGTTTGGGCAATCAGCCCCAGCATTTT.

Ten or more counts support this clonotype. The J gene is TRBJ1-4, the V gene TRBV2, with D unclear. The V and J ends lost 3 bases and 2 bases respectively, with 7 bases between them. The CDR3 runs to 14 residues. In germline, CDR1 is SNHLY, CDR2 FYNNEI. CDR3 sequence reads: CASSEWVTNEKLFF. The CDR3 bases are TGTGCCAGCAGTGAGTGGGTCACTAATGAAAAACTGTTTTTT.

Many counts were recorded for this clonotype. This chain joins TRBV5-1 and TRBJ2-2; 11 bases align to TRBD2. The germline V gene has CDR1 SGHRS and CDR2 YFSETQ. Losses at the gene ends were 0 bases for V and 1 base for J; bases not matched to a gene: 5. This CDR3 is built from 18 residues. CDR3: CASSLGTSGLVNTGELFF. In DNA, the CDR3 is TGCGCCAGCAGCTTGGGGACTAGCGGGCTTGTGAACACCGGGGAGCTGTTTTTT.

This clonotype was picked up a small number of times. V and J are TRBV9 and TRBJ2-1, with 9 bases matching TRBD2. CDR1 is SGDLS, CDR2 YYNGEE, per germline. This CDR3 is 17 amino acids long. With 2 bases clipped from V and 4 bases from J, the junction kept 10 bases outside the gene matches. This CDR3 is CASSVLPGLAGYNEQFF. CDR3 in DNA: TGTGCCAGCAGCGTCCTCCCAGGGCTAGCGGGGTACAATGAGCAGTTCTTC.